The source of this T cell receptor beta chain is a study of cytomegalovirus exposure and HLA in healthy donors. Study results and limitations: In vitro work confirmed that three CMV-associated chains recognize CMV antigens. A list of approximately 160 TCR beta chains associated with cytomegalovirus was given.

Germline CDR1 reads SNHLY; CDR2 reads FYNNEI. The CDR3 has 15 residues. The J segment lost 3 bases and the V segment lost 4 bases, leaving 6 bases of the junction unmatched. Note on this clone: The target antigen is unknown.

Sequenced by immunoSEQ multiplex PCR; TCRdb stores in-frame clones only, minus some. There are a few hundred thousand clones in the sample; over 75% occur only once, and 0.92% lies in the top ten. The clonotype was recovered from a woman between 18 and 30 years old in good health and CMV-seronegative. V gene TRBV2 combines with J gene TRBJ2-7; 10 nucleotides align to TRBD1. The sample taken for sequencing was PBMCs. The DNA of the CDR3 is TGTGCCAGCAGTGGAGGACAGGGGGTAGGCTACGAGCAGTACTTC. This translates into CASSGGQGVGYEQYF.